The rows below give T cell receptor beta chains drawn from one sample of a study of cytomegalovirus exposure and HLA in healthy donors. Here immunoSEQ multiplex PCR was the method, and the copy in TCRdb shows in-frame clones only, minus some. The sample includes 150,000 to 200,000 clones, roughly 80% of them seen just once. The sample consisted of PBMCs. The receptors stem from a male donor in good health and CMV-seronegative. Both conserved end residues are part of each CDR3. The order of the fields is D gene, clone size, V gene, J gene, CDR3 DNA, CDR3 protein. The D gene is left open where the match is weak. The size entry is marked missing in some rows and otherwise reads once, few, many or a size class.

NA	NA	TRBV27	TRBJ2-3	TGTGCCAGCAGTTTACACGGGGATACGCAGTATTTT	CASSLHGDTQYF
TRBD1	NA	TRBV7-7	TRBJ2-5	TGTGCTAGCAGCCGAGGACAGGAAGAGACCCAGTACTTC	CASSRGQEETQYF
NA	NA	TRBV29-1	TRBJ1-3	TGCAGCGTTGGCAATAGGACAGTTTACTCTGGAAACACCATATATTTT	CSVGNRTVYSGNTIYF
TRBD2	few	TRBV18	TRBJ2-1	TGTGCCAGCTCACTTTTATCGGGACTAGAGATGTACGTCTACAATGAGCAGTTCTTC	CASSLLSGLEMYVYNEQFF
TRBD1	once	TRBV28	TRBJ1-2	TGTGCCAGCAGTACAGGGGGCTATTCTAACTATGGCTACACCTTC	CASSTGGYSNYGYTF
TRBD1	NA	TRBV18	TRBJ2-7	TGTGCCAGCTCACCACCGAGCAGACAGGGGGGAAGGGGAGAGCAGTACTTC	CASSPPSRQGGRGEQYF
TRBD2	NA	TRBV5-1	TRBJ2-7	TGCGCCAGCAGCTTGGCGGATGGGACTAGCGGGGTCCGGGGCGAGCAGTACTTC	CASSLADGTSGVRGEQYF
NA	NA	TRBV28	TRBJ1-2	TGTGCCAGCAGTCTCCGGGGGTATGGCTACACCTTC	CASSLRGYGYTF
TRBD2	NA	TRBV6-1	TRBJ2-2	TGTGCCAGCACAGGACTAGCGGGAGGGCACGGGGAGCTGTTTTTT	CASTGLAGGHGELFF
TRBD1	NA	TRBV19	TRBJ2-7	TGTGCCAGTAGGATGCGGGACAGGGGATACGAGCAGTACTTC	CASRMRDRGYEQYF
TRBD1	NA	TRBV18	TRBJ2-3	TGTGCCAGCTCTCCGCAGGGGGCCAGCACAGATACGCAGTATTTT	CASSPQGASTDTQYF
NA	NA	TRBV9	TRBJ2-1	TGCGCCAGCAGCGTAGACGACACTTACAGCTCCTACAATGAGCAGTTCTTC	CASSVDDTYSSYNEQFF
NA	NA	TRBV30	TRBJ2-7	TGTGCCTGGAGTACGAGCTCCTACGAGCAGTACTTC	CAWSTSSYEQYF
TRBD2	NA	TRBV19	TRBJ2-2	TGTGCCAGTAGTATAGGGGGTAGCGGGGATCACACCGGGGAGCTGTTTTTT	CASSIGGSGDHTGELFF
NA	few	TRBV9	TRBJ1-2	TGTGCCAGCAGCCCTGCTCCCGATAGTAACTATGGCTACACCTTC	CASSPAPDSNYGYTF
NA	few	TRBV28	TRBJ2-7	TGTGCCAGCAGTTTATACTACGAGCAGTACTTC	CASSLYYEQYF
TRBD1	NA	TRBV4-1	TRBJ2-5	TGCGCCAGCAGCTCCCGGAGTGGGGACAGCGAAGACTACCAAGAGACCCAGTACTTC	CASSSRSGDSEDYQETQYF
NA	NA	TRBV6-1	TRBJ1-2	TGTGCCACCGTTCCCGGGACAACAGAGGGATATGGCTACACCTTC	CATVPGTTEGYGYTF
NA	NA	TRBV28	TRBJ2-7	TGTGCCAGCAGCTTTAAATACGAGCAGTACTTC	CASSFKYEQYF
TRBD1	NA	TRBV10-3	TRBJ2-2	TGTGCCATCAGTGAGTCCAGGATTTGGACAGGTGAGAACACCGGGGAGCTGTTTTTT	CAISESRIWTGENTGELFF
TRBD1	NA	TRBV29-1	TRBJ1-5	TGCAGCGTGGGACAGGGAGGCAATCAGCCCCAGCATTTT	CSVGQGGNQPQHF
TRBD2	few	TRBV30	TRBJ2-1	TGTGCCTGGTCGTACCCGGGACTAGCGGGAGGGTCCGGGTCCTATGAGCAGTTCTTC	CAWSYPGLAGGSGSYEQFF
NA	NA	TRBV18	TRBJ1-5	TGTGCCAGCTCACTTTATAATCAGCCCCAGCATTTT	CASSLYNQPQHF
NA	NA	TRBV9	TRBJ1-3	TGTGCCAGCAGCGTAAGTGTTCCAGCTAGCTCTGGAAACACCATATATTTT	CASSVSVPASSGNTIYF
TRBD1	once	TRBV28	TRBJ1-4	TGTGCCAGCAGTCCGTTTCGGACAGGGGATAATGAAAAACTGTTTTTT	CASSPFRTGDNEKLFF
TRBD2	NA	TRBV5-1	TRBJ2-3	TGCGCCAGCAAAAATCGATGGGGGGGACCAGATACGCAGTATTTT	CASKNRWGGPDTQYF
NA	NA	TRBV23-1	TRBJ1-1	TGCGCCAGCAACCAAGCCAGGGAAGCGAACACTGAAGCTTTCTTT	CASNQAREANTEAFF
NA	few	TRBV5-1	TRBJ2-3	TGCGCCAGCAGCTTTAGGGGATTCGATACGCAGTATTTT	CASSFRGFDTQYF
NA	NA	TRBV5-1	TRBJ1-5	TGCGCCAGCAGCTTTGCGGTGGATCAGCCCCAGCATTTT	CASSFAVDQPQHF
NA	NA	TRBV7-3	TRBJ1-1	TGTGCCAGCAGCTTAACTGGGGGCGCGGGTGAAGCTTTCTTT	CASSLTGGAGEAFF
NA	once	TRBV7-8	TRBJ2-7	TGTGCCAGCAGCTTAGATTTGGGCGAAGGGGCCTACGAGCAGTACTTC	CASSLDLGEGAYEQYF
TRBD1	few	TRBV28	TRBJ1-6	TGTGCCAGCAGTTTAGGGACAGGGTATTCACCCCTCCACTTT	CASSLGTGYSPLHF
NA	NA	TRBV5-1	TRBJ2-5	TGCGCCAGCAGCTTGGAGGGCCCGGGGGAGACCCAGTACTTC	CASSLEGPGETQYF
TRBD2	NA	TRBV4-1	TRBJ2-2	TGCGCCAGCAGCCAAGATGCCCTTCTGGCGGGAGAAAGTAGCGGGTGGACCGGGGAGCTGTTTTTT	CASSQDALLAGESSGWTGELFF
NA	NA	TRBV28	TRBJ2-7	TGTGCCAGCTCCTTCAAGGGGGAGCAGTACTTC	CASSFKGEQYF
TRBD2	NA	TRBV9	TRBJ2-1	TGTGCCAGCAGCCCTCGAGCGGGAGTCGCCTACAATGAGCAGTTCTTC	CASSPRAGVAYNEQFF
TRBD2	NA	TRBV2	TRBJ2-3	TGTGCCAGCAAGGAACTAGCGGGGGTAGATACGCAGTATTTT	CASKELAGVDTQYF
NA	NA	TRBV6-5	TRBJ2-1	TGTGCCAGCAGTTCGGGTCCCACCTCCTACAATGAGCAGTTCTTC	CASSSGPTSYNEQFF
TRBD1	NA	TRBV19	TRBJ2-4	TGTGCCAGTAGTAAGCGTGCGGGACAGGGCGAGTTAACGGCCAAAAACATTCAGTACTTC	CASSKRAGQGELTAKNIQYF
TRBD1	few	TRBV11-2	TRBJ2-1	TGTGCCAGCAGCCGTGCCGGGACAGGGTACAATGAGCAGTTCTTC	CASSRAGTGYNEQFF
NA	NA	TRBV2	TRBJ1-2	TGTGCCAGCAAACAAGGGGCGGACTATGGCTACACCTTC	CASKQGADYGYTF
NA	NA	TRBV27	TRBJ2-7	TGTGCCAGCGGGTTGAGGAGTGGAAGCGGCGAGCAGTACTTC	CASGLRSGSGEQYF
NA	NA	TRBV7-2	TRBJ1-5	TGTGCCAGCAGCTTAGGCGGGGGAGGCAATCAGCCCCAGCATTTT	CASSLGGGGNQPQHF
TRBD1	NA	TRBV4-1	TRBJ1-1	TGCGCCAGCAGCCAACCGCGACAGGGGAGCACTGAAGCTTTCTTT	CASSQPRQGSTEAFF
TRBD1	NA	TRBV5-1	TRBJ1-3	TGCGCCAGCAGCGAATTGGGACAGGGCTCTGGAAACACCATATATTTT	CASSELGQGSGNTIYF
NA	NA	TRBV29-1	TRBJ2-3	TGCAGCGCGAGAGGACAGCCCTTTAGCACAGATACGCAGTATTTT	CSARGQPFSTDTQYF
TRBD1	NA	TRBV19	TRBJ1-2	TGTGCCAGTAGTATAGGGGACAGGGGACGTGGCTACACCTTC	CASSIGDRGRGYTF
TRBD2	NA	TRBV18	TRBJ2-3	TGTGCCAGCTCGCAGCGGGGGCCTAGCACAGATACGCAGTATTTT	CASSQRGPSTDTQYF
NA	NA	TRBV29-1	TRBJ2-5	TGCAGCGTCCGGAGAATCGAAGAGACCCAGTACTTC	CSVRRIEETQYF
NA	few	TRBV5-1	TRBJ1-4	TGCGCCAGCAGCTTTGCAGGATTCGAAAAACTGTTTTTT	CASSFAGFEKLFF
NA	NA	TRBV5-4	TRBJ1-6	TGTGCCAGCAGCTTGGACGGGGATTCACCCCTCCACTTT	CASSLDGDSPLHF
NA	NA	TRBV4-3	TRBJ1-1	TGCGCCAGCAGCCAAGACAGGGATCCCTATGAAGCTTTCTTT	CASSQDRDPYEAFF
TRBD1	NA	TRBV7-3	TRBJ2-7	TGTGCCAGCAGCGCGGGGACAGGTTCCTACGAGCAGTACTTC	CASSAGTGSYEQYF
NA	NA	TRBV2	TRBJ2-1	TGTGCCAGCATCAAAGAGGGGGTCTCCTACAATGAGCAGTTCTTC	CASIKEGVSYNEQFF
TRBD1	NA	TRBV6-1	TRBJ2-4	TGTGCCAGCAGTGAGGGGACAGGGGGCTCCAAAAACATTCAGTACTTC	CASSEGTGGSKNIQYF
NA	NA	TRBV18	TRBJ2-7	TGTGCCAGCTCACCACCGACCGGGGCCTACGAGCAGTACTTC	CASSPPTGAYEQYF
TRBD2	NA	TRBV4-1	TRBJ2-3	TGCGCCAGCAGCCACCCCAGTTTACTAGCGGGTAGCACAGATACGCAGTATTTT	CASSHPSLLAGSTDTQYF
TRBD2	NA	TRBV5-1	TRBJ2-5	TGCGCCAGCAGCTTGGTTCTAGCGGGTAGGGAGACCCAGTACTTC	CASSLVLAGRETQYF
TRBD1	NA	TRBV11-2	TRBJ1-1	TGTGCCAGCAGCTCCCAGGACAGGGGGCTCCAAACTGAAGCTTTCTTT	CASSSQDRGLQTEAFF